These T cell receptor beta chains were read from a single sample in a study of blood T cells in healthy people across ages. TCRdb independently ran MiXCR on the 5' RACE reads; one entry per CDR3 protein. The table lists hundreds of thousands of distinct CDR3 sequences, 24% of them singletons. The sample also formed part of further work on T cells of mothers and their children.

The sequenced material came from blood. These TCRs come from a boy aged 5-17 years in good health. The CDR3 runs from the conserved cysteine through the conserved F or W. The D gene is left open where the match is weak. Some rows mark clone size as missing; the rest say once, few, many or name a class of expanded clone.

CDR3 length: 14; V gene: TRBV28; J gene: TRBJ2-2; D gene: .; clone size: many; CDR3 protein: CASSLRQNTGELFF
CDR3 length: 12; V gene: TRBV28; J gene: TRBJ2-4; D gene: TRBD1; clone size: .; CDR3 protein: CASRQGANIQYF
CDR3 length: 13; V gene: TRBV13; J gene: TRBJ2-1; D gene: .; clone size: .; CDR3 protein: CASRNYLDNEQFF
CDR3 length: 13; V gene: TRBV20-1; J gene: TRBJ2-1; D gene: TRBD1; clone size: .; CDR3 protein: CSAKGQGKDEQFF
CDR3 length: 15; V gene: TRBV4-3; J gene: TRBJ2-2; D gene: .; clone size: few; CDR3 protein: CASSLGRGTTGELFF
CDR3 length: 14; V gene: TRBV28; J gene: TRBJ1-2; D gene: .; clone size: few; CDR3 protein: CASRLAGASYGYTF
CDR3 length: 15; V gene: TRBV7-2; J gene: TRBJ2-1; D gene: TRBD2; clone size: .; CDR3 protein: CASSFSGGGRNEQFF
CDR3 length: 15; V gene: TRBV15; J gene: TRBJ1-4; D gene: .; clone size: .; CDR3 protein: CATSTWAGWEEKLFF
CDR3 length: 17; V gene: TRBV2; J gene: TRBJ1-5; D gene: .; clone size: .; CDR3 protein: CASSEIGGLPNDQPQHF
CDR3 length: 13; V gene: TRBV6-2/TRBV6-3; J gene: TRBJ2-4; D gene: .; clone size: .; CDR3 protein: CASTALAKNIQYF
CDR3 length: 16; V gene: TRBV4-2; J gene: TRBJ2-1; D gene: .; clone size: .; CDR3 protein: CASSQEISGNGNEQFF
CDR3 length: 15; V gene: TRBV4-1; J gene: TRBJ1-2; D gene: .; clone size: .; CDR3 protein: CASSQLLEHIYGYTF